This T cell receptor (beta chain) was retrieved from a study of regulatory T cells in long-lasting Graves disease. Researchers made TCR beta libraries by using iRepertoire HTBI primers and running Arm-PCR on CDR3 regions. Using its own MiXCR run on the multiplex PCR reads, TCRdb lists one record per CDR3 protein. Altogether hundreds of thousands of distinct CDR3 sequences are present, roughly 15% being singletons, with the ten largest covering about 17%. This clonotype has at least ten counts. Time point given: newly diagnosed GD, antithyroid drugs for less than 3 months. After RNA was extracted from PBMCs, the TCR library was made from it. V dropped 0 bases and J dropped 2 bases, with 8 bases sitting between them. The CDR3 spans 15 residues. This same sample was also part of a study on T cells in Graves' hyperthyroidism and ophthalmopathy.

The clonotype comes from a woman aged 30 to 39 with Graves disease. The sequencing used peripheral blood mononuclear cells (PBMCs), collected at new diagnosis, from a patient treated with antithyroid drugs. The V and J genes are TRBV12-3 or TRBV12-4 and TRBJ2-1, with D possibly TRBD1 on 5 matching bases. The CDR3 DNA reads as TGTGCCAGCAGTTTAGCGTTGACAGCCTACAATGAGCAGTTCTTC. As protein: CASSLALTAYNEQFF.